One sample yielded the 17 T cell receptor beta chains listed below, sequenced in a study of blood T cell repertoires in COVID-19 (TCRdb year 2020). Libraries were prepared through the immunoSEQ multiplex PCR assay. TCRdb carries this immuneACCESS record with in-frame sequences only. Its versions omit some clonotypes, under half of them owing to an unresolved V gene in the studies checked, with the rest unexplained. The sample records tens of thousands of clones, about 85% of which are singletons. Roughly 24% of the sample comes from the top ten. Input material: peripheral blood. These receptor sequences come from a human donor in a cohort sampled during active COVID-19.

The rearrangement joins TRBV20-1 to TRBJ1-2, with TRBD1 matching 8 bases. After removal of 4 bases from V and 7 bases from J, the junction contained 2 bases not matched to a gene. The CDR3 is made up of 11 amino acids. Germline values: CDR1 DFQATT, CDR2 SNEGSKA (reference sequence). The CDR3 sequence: CSATGTGGYTF. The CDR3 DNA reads TGCAGTGCTACCGGGACAGGTGGCTACACCTTC.

The CDR3 DNA reads TGTGCCAGTAGTATGAGAGGGCAGGGGGCCTACGAGCAGTACTTC. Protein sequence: CASSMRGQGAYEQYF. The chain employs TRBV19 and TRBJ2-7; 7 nucleotides agree with TRBD1. The CDR3 totals 15 residues. The trim removed 3 bases at V and 2 bases at J, leaving 7 bases unmatched. CDR1 is LNHDA, CDR2 SQIVND, per germline (reference sequence).

The CDR3 loop reads CASSLGVGQYGYTF. The CDR3 DNA is TGTGCCAGCAGCTTAGGTGTGGGACAGTATGGCTACACCTTC. This chain links TRBV7-9 with TRBJ1-2, with 7 bases fitting TRBD1. The CDR3 has 14 residues. Losses at the gene ends were 1 base for V and 5 bases for J; bases not matched to a gene: 4. In germline, CDR1 is SEHNR, CDR2 FQNEAQ (reference sequence). Supplemented by reference TRBV7-9 and TRBJ1-2, the full variable domain reads DTGVSQNPRHKITKRGQNVTFRCDPISEHNRLYWYRQTLGQGPEFLTYFQNEAQLEKSRLLSDRFSAERPKGSFSTLEIQRTEQGDSAMYLCASSLGVGQYGYTFGSGTRLTVV.

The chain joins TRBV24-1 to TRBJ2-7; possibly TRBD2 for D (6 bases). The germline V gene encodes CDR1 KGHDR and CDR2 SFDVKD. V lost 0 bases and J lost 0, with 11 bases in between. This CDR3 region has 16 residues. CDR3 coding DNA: TGTGCCACCAGTGATTTGCTGCCCGGGGGCTCCTACGAGCAGTACTTC. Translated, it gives CATSDLLPGGSYEQYF.

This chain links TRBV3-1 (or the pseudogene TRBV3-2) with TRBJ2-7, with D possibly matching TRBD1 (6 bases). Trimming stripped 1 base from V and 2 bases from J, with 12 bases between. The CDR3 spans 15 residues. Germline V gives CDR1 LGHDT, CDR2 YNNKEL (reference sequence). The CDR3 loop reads CASSQVGAGAYEQYF. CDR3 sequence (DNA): TGTGCCAGCAGCCAAGTGGGGGCCGGTGCCTACGAGCAGTACTTC.

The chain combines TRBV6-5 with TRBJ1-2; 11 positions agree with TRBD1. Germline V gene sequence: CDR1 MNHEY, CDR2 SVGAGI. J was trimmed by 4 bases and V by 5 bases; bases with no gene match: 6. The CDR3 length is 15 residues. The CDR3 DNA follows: TGTGCCAGCAGTATTCGTGGGACAGGGGGCTATGGCTACACCTTC. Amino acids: CASSIRGTGGYGYTF.

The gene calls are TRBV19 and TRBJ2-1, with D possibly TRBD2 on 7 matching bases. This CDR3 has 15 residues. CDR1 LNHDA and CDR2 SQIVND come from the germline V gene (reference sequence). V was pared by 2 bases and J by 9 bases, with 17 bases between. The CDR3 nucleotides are TGTGCCAGTAGTATATCGGGGGGCAGAAAAAGTGAGCAGTTCTTC. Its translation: CASSISGGRKSEQFF.

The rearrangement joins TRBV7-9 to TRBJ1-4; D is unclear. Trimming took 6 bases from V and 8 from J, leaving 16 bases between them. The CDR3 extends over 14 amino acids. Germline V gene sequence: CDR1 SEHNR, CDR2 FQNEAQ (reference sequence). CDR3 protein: CASREIRGIEKLFF. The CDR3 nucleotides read TGTGCCAGCAGGGAAATACGGGGTATCGAAAAACTGTTTTTT.

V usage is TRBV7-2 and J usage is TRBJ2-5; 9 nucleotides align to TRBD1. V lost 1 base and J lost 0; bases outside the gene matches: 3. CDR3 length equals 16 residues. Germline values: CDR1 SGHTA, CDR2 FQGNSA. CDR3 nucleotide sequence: TGTGCCAGCAGCTTAGGACAGGGGGGTAACCAAGAGACCCAGTACTTC. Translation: CASSLGQGGNQETQYF.

CDR3 protein: CASSRGLESDTQYF. Written as DNA, the CDR3 is TGTGCCAGCAGCAGGGGGCTGGAATCAGATACGCAGTATTTT. The chain uses TRBV6-2 or TRBV6-3 and TRBJ2-3; 8 nucleotides line up with TRBD1. The J segment lost 4 bases and the V segment lost 6 bases, leaving 6 bases of the junction unmatched. The CDR3 is 14 amino acids. Germline V gene sequence: CDR1 MNHEY, CDR2 SVGEGT.

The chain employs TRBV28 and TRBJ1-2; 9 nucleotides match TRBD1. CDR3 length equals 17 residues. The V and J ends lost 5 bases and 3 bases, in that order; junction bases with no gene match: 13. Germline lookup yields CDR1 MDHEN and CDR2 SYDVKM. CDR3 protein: CASSLHPGTGRDYGYTF. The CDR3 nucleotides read TGTGCCAGCAGTCTACATCCCGGGACAGGGAGGGACTATGGCTACACCTTC.

For the CDR3, the DNA is TGCGCCAGCAGCCTTGGGACAGGGATTAATGAAAAACTGTTTTTT. Amino acids: CASSLGTGINEKLFF. The chain combines TRBV5-1 with TRBJ1-4, with 9 bases that match TRBD1. With V trimmed by 4 bases and J by 4 bases, 5 bases remained unmatched. The CDR3 runs 15 residues. The germline V gene encodes CDR1 SGHRS and CDR2 YFSETQ.

CDR3 nucleotides: TGTGCCAGCACCAATACAGGGGAAGGACATAATTCACCCCTCCACTTT. As protein: CASTNTGEGHNSPLHF. The gene calls are TRBV6-6 and TRBJ1-6; 7 positions agree with TRBD1. Per the germline V gene, CDR1 is MNHNY and CDR2 is SVGAGI (reference sequence). After removal of 7 bases from V and 5 bases from J, the junction contained 11 bases not matched to a gene. The CDR3 contains 16 residues.

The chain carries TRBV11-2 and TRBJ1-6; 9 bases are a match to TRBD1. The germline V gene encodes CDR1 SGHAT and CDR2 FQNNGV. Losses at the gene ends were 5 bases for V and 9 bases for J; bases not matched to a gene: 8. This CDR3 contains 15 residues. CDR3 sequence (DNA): TGTGCCAGCAGCACCTACAGGGGGCGGATTTCACCCCTCCACTTT. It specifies CASSTYRGRISPLHF. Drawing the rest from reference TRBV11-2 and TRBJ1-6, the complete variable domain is EAGVAQSPRYKIIEKRQSVAFWCNPISGHATLYWYQQILGQGPKLLIQFQNNGVVDDSQLPKDRFSAERLKGVDSTLKIQPAKLEDSAVYLCASSTYRGRISPLHFGNGTRLTVT.

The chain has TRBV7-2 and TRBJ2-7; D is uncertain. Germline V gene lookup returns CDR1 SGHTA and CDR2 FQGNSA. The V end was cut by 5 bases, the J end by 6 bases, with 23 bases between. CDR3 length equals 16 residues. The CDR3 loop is CASSALETPASREQYF. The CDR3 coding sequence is TGTGCCAGCAGCGCCTTAGAAACCCCTGCAAGTCGCGAGCAGTACTTC.

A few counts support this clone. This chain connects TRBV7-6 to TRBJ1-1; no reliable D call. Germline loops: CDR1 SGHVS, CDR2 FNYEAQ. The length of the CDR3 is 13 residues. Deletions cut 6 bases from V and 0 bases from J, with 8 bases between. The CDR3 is CASSLDLNTEAFF. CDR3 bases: TGTGCCAGCAGTTTGGACTTGAACACTGAAGCTTTCTTT. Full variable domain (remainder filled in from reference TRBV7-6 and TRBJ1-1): GAGVSQSPRYKVTKRGQDVALRCDPISGHVSLYWYRQALGQGPEFLTYFNYEAQQDKSGLPNDRFSAERPEGSISTLTIQRTEQRDSAMYRCASSLDLNTEAFFGQGTRLTVV.

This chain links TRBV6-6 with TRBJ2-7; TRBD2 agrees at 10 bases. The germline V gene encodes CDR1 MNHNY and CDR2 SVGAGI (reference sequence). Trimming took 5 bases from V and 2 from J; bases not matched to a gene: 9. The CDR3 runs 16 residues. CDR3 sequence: CASSTALAGVTYEQYF. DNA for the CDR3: TGTGCCAGCAGTACCGCTCTAGCGGGGGTGACCTACGAGCAGTACTTC.